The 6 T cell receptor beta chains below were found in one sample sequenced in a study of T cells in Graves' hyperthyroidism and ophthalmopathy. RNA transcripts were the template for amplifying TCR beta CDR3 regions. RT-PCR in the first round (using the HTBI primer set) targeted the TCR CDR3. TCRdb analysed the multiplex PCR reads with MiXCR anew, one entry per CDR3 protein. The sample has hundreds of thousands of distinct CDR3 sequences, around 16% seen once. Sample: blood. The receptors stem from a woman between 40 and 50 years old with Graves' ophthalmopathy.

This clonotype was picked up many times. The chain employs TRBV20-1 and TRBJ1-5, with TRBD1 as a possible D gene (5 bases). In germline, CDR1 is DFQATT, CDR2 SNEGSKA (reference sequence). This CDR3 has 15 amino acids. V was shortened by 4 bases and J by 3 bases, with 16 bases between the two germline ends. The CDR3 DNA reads TGCAGTGCTACGGCTGGACAAGGGCTCAATCAGCCCCAGCATTTT. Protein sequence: CSATAGQGLNQPQHF.

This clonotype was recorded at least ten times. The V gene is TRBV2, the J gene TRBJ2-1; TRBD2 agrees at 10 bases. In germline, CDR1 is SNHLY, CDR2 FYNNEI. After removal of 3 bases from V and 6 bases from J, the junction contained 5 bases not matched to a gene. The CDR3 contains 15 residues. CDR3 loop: CASSERLAGANEQFF. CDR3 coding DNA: TGTGCCAGCAGTGAGAGGCTAGCGGGGGCCAATGAGCAGTTCTTC.

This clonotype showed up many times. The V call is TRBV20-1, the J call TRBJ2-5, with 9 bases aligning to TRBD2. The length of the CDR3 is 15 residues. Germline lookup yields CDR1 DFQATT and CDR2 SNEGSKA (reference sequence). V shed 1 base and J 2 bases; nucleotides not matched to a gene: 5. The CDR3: CSARVWLAGQETQYF. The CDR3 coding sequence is TGCAGTGCTAGAGTATGGCTAGCGGGACAAGAGACCCAGTACTTC.

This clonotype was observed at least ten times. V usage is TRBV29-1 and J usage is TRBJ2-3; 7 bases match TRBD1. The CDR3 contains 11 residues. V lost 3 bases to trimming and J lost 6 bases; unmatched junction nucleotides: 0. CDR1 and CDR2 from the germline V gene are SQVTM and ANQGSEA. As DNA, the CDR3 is TGCAGCGTTGACAGGGGGGATACGCAGTATTTT. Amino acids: CSVDRGDTQYF.

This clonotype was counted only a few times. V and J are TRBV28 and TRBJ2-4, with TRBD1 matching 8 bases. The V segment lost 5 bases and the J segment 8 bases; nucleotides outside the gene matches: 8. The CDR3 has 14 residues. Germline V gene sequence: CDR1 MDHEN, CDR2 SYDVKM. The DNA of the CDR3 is TGTGCCAGCAGTGGCAGGACAGGGTGGGACATTCAGTACTTC. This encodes CASSGRTGWDIQYF.

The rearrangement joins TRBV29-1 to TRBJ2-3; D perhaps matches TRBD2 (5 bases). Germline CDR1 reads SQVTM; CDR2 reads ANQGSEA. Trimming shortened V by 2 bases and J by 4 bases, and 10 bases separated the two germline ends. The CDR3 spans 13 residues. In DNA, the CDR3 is TGCAGCGTTGAATATGGAGGAGCAGATACGCAGTATTTT. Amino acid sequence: CSVEYGGADTQYF.